A single sample is the source of the 8 T cell receptor beta chains below, sequenced in a study of T cell changes during pregnancy in multiple sclerosis. The protocol was immunoSEQ multiplex PCR, while the TCRdb copy is restricted to in-frame clones and leaves out a portion. The sample lists some 43,000 clones, roughly 90% occurring once. This specimen was peripheral blood, taken in the first trimester of pregnancy. Receptor source: a female donor in good health, enrolled as a control in a pregnancy study.

The chain links TRBV27 to TRBJ2-1, with TRBD2 matching over 9 bases. CDR3 size: 18 residues. Per the germline V gene, CDR1 is MNHEY and CDR2 is SMNVEV (reference sequence). Trimming took 6 bases from V and 4 from J; bases not matched to a gene: 16. DNA for the CDR3: TGTGCCAGCAGCCGAGGGGGGCTTAGCGGGAGAATATACAATGAGCAGTTCTTC. It yields the protein CASSRGGLSGRIYNEQFF.

This chain links TRBV27 with TRBJ1-1; tentative D call: TRBD1 (5 bases). The CDR3 runs to 13 residues. Germline V lookup: CDR1 MNHEY, CDR2 SMNVEV (reference sequence). V was trimmed by 5 bases and J by 2 bases, leaving 9 bases between them. The DNA for the CDR3 is TGTGCCAGCAGTCTCCAGGGAAACACTGAAGCTTTCTTT. It codes for CASSLQGNTEAFF.

The V gene is TRBV2, the J gene TRBJ2-2; TRBD1 might be the D (6 bases). Germline CDR1 and CDR2: SNHLY and FYNNEI. There are 16 residues in the CDR3. Trimming shortened V by 5 bases and J by 4 bases, and 17 bases separated the two germline ends. The CDR3 DNA sequence: TGTGCCAGCAGTAAAAGACAGGCGGCGGCCACCGGGGAGCTGTTTTTT. Protein: CASSKRQAAATGELFF.

The V call is TRBV6-1, the J call TRBJ2-5; TRBD1 matches at 9 bases. This CDR3 contains 14 residues. Germline CDR1 and CDR2: MNHNS and SASEGT. V shed 7 bases, J shed 1 base, and the junction held 4 bases outside the gene matches. DNA for the CDR3: TGTGCCAGCAACTTGGACAGGGGCCAAGAGACCCAGTACTTC. Its translation is CASNLDRGQETQYF.

The V gene is TRBV21-1, the J gene TRBJ2-2; the DNA was not compared with TRBD2, the D call given in the table. TRBV21-1 is noted as a pseudogene. The CDR3 is 15 residues long. The CDR3 DNA follows: TGTGCCAGCACCTTAGGAGTTAGTGGTACCGGGGAGCTGTTTTTT. This gives the protein CASTLGVSGTGELFF.

V gene TRBV5-1 combines with J gene TRBJ1-2; 7 nucleotides match TRBD1. CDR1 and CDR2 from the germline V gene are SGHRS and YFSETQ. V shed 6 bases, J shed 0 bases, and the junction held 8 bases outside the gene matches. The CDR3 runs to 15 residues. CDR3 residues: CASTTGAYTNYGYTF. CDR3 sequence (DNA): TGCGCCAGCACCACAGGGGCCTATACTAACTATGGCTACACCTTC.

The V and J genes are TRBV5-1 and TRBJ1-1, with D perhaps TRBD1 (5 bases). Trimming removed 0 bases at V and 4 bases at J, with 10 bases between. This CDR3 spans 14 amino acids. In germline, CDR1 is SGHRS, CDR2 YFSETQ. The CDR3 reads CASSLAQGGTEAFF. DNA for the CDR3: TGCGCCAGCAGCTTGGCCCAGGGTGGCACTGAAGCTTTCTTT.

In this sample, this clone turned up a few times. This sequence joins TRBV7-9 and TRBJ2-1; perhaps TRBD2 as D (6 bases). Germline assignment: CDR1 SEHNR and CDR2 FQNEAQ (reference sequence). With 3 bases removed from V and 5 bases from J, the gap between germline ends came to 11 bases. This CDR3 comprises 14 residues. CDR3 nucleotides: TGTGCCAGCAGCTTGTCACGGGAGAACAATGAGCAGTTCTTC. Amino acids: CASSLSRENNEQFF. Using reference TRBV7-9 and TRBJ2-1 for the parts outside the CDR3, the full variable domain is DTGVSQNPRHKITKRGQNVTFRCDPISEHNRLYWYRQTLGQGPEFLTYFQNEAQLEKSRLLSDRFSAERPKGSFSTLEIQRTEQGDSAMYLCASSLSRENNEQFFGPGTRLTVL.